This T cell receptor (beta chain) stems from a study of blood T cells in healthy people across ages. The CDR3 covers 11 residues. Germline CDR1 and CDR2: DFQATT and SNEGSKA (reference sequence). V lost 5 bases, J lost 10 bases, and 12 bases lay in between. Whole-study findings and limits: TCR beta diversity tracked closely with naive T cell percentage.

Using a J-beta primer mix together with a sample-barcoded 5' primer, a second PCR was run for roughly 6 to 12 cycles. Every cDNA was tagged by a template-switch adaptor with 12 random nucleotides. TCRdb fed the 5' RACE reads into MiXCR, producing one record per CDR3 protein. This sample has about 730,000 distinct CDR3 sequences, with around 40% found just once. This clonotype was detected once. Its antigen is undetermined. The chain combines TRBV20-1 with TRBJ2-1; D gene uncertain. The receptor's source is a woman in her sixties in good health. Sequencing was carried out using blood. CDR3 in DNA: TGCAGTGCTCTCTCCCAGCGCGAGCAGTTCTTC. Amino acids: CSALSQREQFF.